The T cell receptor beta chain described here comes from a study of blood T cell repertoires in COVID-19. Looking at the study overall: Spain, Italy and the United States supplied samples that represented acute and convalescent COVID-19. The cDNA or gDNA used as material had been derived from T cells, B-cell-depleted T cells, or PBMCs.

Patients at the Seattle site were enrolled during active infection and followed longitudinally. As processed by the authors: Amplification from reference gene primers served as the basis for estimated nucleated cell counts. The data were produced by immunoSEQ multiplex PCR, yet TCRdb's version contains in-frame clones alone and is incomplete. V and J calls and clone size are as listed in that table; D and trimming were resolved from the DNA. The data show 440,000 or so clones, with around 89% seen just once and roughly 1.6% held by the top ten. The sample consisted of peripheral blood. The sequence was obtained from a woman aged 40-49 years with COVID-19, enrolled during active disease.

CDR3 nucleotide sequence: TGTGCCAGTAGTATCGACAGGGGAGGCGACACCGGGGAGCTGTTTTTT. Translating it yields CASSIDRGGDTGELFF. The chain uses TRBV19 and TRBJ2-2; 8 positions match TRBD1. The V gene end was trimmed by 3 bases and the J gene end by 3 bases; junction bases not matched to a gene: 6. CDR1 is LNHDA, CDR2 SQIVND, per germline (reference sequence). The CDR3 sequence is 16 residues long.